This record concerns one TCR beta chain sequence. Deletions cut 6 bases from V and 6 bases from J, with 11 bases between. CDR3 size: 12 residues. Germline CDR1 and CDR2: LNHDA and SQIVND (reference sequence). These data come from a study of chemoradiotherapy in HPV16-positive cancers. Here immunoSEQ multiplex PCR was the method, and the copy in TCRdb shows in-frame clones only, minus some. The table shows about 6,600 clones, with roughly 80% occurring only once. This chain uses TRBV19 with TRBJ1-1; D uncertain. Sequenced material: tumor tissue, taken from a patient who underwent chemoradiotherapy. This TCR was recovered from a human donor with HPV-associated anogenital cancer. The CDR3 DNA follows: TGTGCCAGTAGGGGGAGATGGCCTGAAGCTTTCTTT. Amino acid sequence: CASRGRWPEAFF.